What follows are 30 T cell receptor beta chains derived from one specimen sequenced in a study of blood T cell repertoires in COVID-19. Here immunoSEQ multiplex PCR was the method, and the copy in TCRdb shows in-frame clones only, minus some. The table records around 300,000 clones, around 86% of them present only once. The sample was peripheral blood. Receptors were obtained from a middle-aged woman who had recovered from COVID-19.

This chain connects TRBV5-8 to TRBJ2-7; TRBD2 is a possible D gene (5 bases). The germline gives CDR1 SGHTS, CDR2 YDEGEE. There are 13 residues in the CDR3. V was shortened by 7 bases and J by 3 bases, with 14 bases between the two germline ends. The CDR3 protein is CASATYSGYEQYF. In DNA form, the CDR3 reads TGTGCCAGCGCCACTTACAGCGGCTACGAGCAGTACTTC. The full variable domain, with the rest looked up from reference TRBV5-8 and TRBJ2-7, is EAGVTQSPTHLIKTRGQQATLRCSPISGHTSVYWYQQALGLGLQFLLWYDEGEERNRGNFPPRFSGRQFPNYSSELNVNALELEDSALYLCASATYSGYEQYFGPGTRLTVT.

This clone was observed a handful of times. The V and J genes are TRBV29-1 and TRBJ2-7; tentative D call: TRBD1 (7 bases). CDR3 length: 12 amino acids. From germline, CDR1 is SQVTM and CDR2 ANQGSEA. The V end was cut by 2 bases, the J end by 3 bases, with 8 bases between. In nucleotides, the CDR3 is TGCAGCGTTGAACAGGGGGGCTACGAGCAGTACTTC. Translating gives CSVEQGGYEQYF.

This chain joins TRBV7-3 and TRBJ2-1; 16 bases agree with TRBD2. Germline CDR1 reads SGHTA; CDR2 reads FQGTGA. V lost 4 bases and J lost 9; bases outside the gene matches: 12. This CDR3 has 18 amino acids. The CDR3 DNA sequence: TGTGCCAGCAGCTCGGGGACTAGCGGGAGGGCCCTCGTCGGTGAGCAGTTCTTC. Protein sequence: CASSSGTSGRALVGEQFF. Based on the CDR3 plus reference TRBV7-3 and TRBJ2-1, the full variable domain is GAGVSQTPSNKVTEKGKYVELRCDPISGHTALYWYRQSLGQGPEFLIYFQGTGAADDSGLPNDRFFAVRPEGSVSTLKIQRTERGDSAVYLCASSSGTSGRALVGEQFFGPGTRLTVL.

The chain employs TRBV5-5 and TRBJ2-7; 7 bases are a match to TRBD1. CDR1 and CDR2 from the germline V gene are SGHKS and YYEKEE (reference sequence). The junction had 12 bases not matched to a gene; V was cut back by 2 bases and J by 4 bases. This CDR3 has 16 residues. Here the CDR3 DNA reads TGTGCCAGCAGCTTTAGTGCGAGACAGGGTGTGTACGAGCAGTACTTC. Translated: CASSFSARQGVYEQYF.

V and J are TRBV11-3 and TRBJ2-7; tentative D call: TRBD1 (6 bases). Germline CDR1 SGHNT, CDR2 YENEEA. V dropped 9 bases and J dropped 5 bases, with 17 bases sitting between them. This CDR3 contains 13 residues. CDR3 nucleotide sequence: TGTGCCAGTTTACAGGGCTGCTATCACGAGCAGTACTTC. It encodes CASLQGCYHEQYF.

This clone has more than one count but fewer than ten. The chain joins TRBV5-6 to TRBJ2-6; the match to TRBD1 covers 9 bases. Germline loops: CDR1 SGHDT, CDR2 YYEEEE. This CDR3 region has 17 residues. V was clipped by 4 bases and J by 0 bases; unmatched bases: 5. This CDR3 reads CASSPRTGDSGANVLTF. In nucleotides, the CDR3 is TGTGCCAGCAGCCCAAGGACAGGGGACTCTGGGGCCAACGTCCTGACTTTC.

The chain is built from TRBV5-6 and TRBJ2-7; 10 bases agree with TRBD2. Per germline, CDR1 SGHDT and CDR2 YYEEEE. With V trimmed by 4 bases and J by 6 bases, 10 bases remained unmatched. This CDR3 region has 15 residues. CDR3 nucleotides: TGTGCCAGCAGCCTGGGACTAGCGATATTCCGCGAGCAGTACTTC. It is translated as CASSLGLAIFREQYF.

The genes are TRBV30 and TRBJ2-2; maybe TRBD2 (5 bases). The germline V and J ends were trimmed by 1 base and 7 bases, with 10 bases remaining between them. The CDR3 is 13 residues long. In germline, CDR1 is GTSNPN, CDR2 SVGIG (reference sequence). CDR3 coding DNA: TGTGCCTGGAGTGGGACTCGGGACGGGGAGCTGTTTTTT. This codes for CAWSGTRDGELFF.

This chain joins TRBV12-5 and TRBJ2-1, with D maybe TRBD2 (6 bases). V lost 0 bases and J 6 bases, leaving 15 bases between the germline ends. CDR1 and CDR2 from the germline V gene are LGHNT and FRNRAP. The CDR3 runs 16 residues. CDR3 sequence reads: CASGLVLAEGPNEQFF. The CDR3 nucleotides read TGTGCTAGTGGTTTGGTACTGGCGGAGGGCCCCAATGAGCAGTTCTTC.

V and J are TRBV19 and TRBJ1-3, with a possible D match to TRBD1 (5 bases). The germline V and J ends were trimmed by 8 bases and 3 bases, with 20 bases remaining between them. Per germline, CDR1 LNHDA and CDR2 SQIVND (reference sequence). The CDR3 runs 16 residues. The CDR3 sequence is CASFARLGGYGNTIYF. The CDR3 bases are TGTGCCAGTTTCGCGCGCCTGGGGGGGTATGGAAACACCATATATTTT.

The V and J genes are TRBV16 and TRBJ1-5; possibly TRBD1 for D (6 bases). CDR3 length: 15 residues. Germline assignment: CDR1 KGHSY and CDR2 FQNENV. V was shortened by 5 bases and J by 3 bases, with 14 bases between the two germline ends. CDR3 loop: CASSSPQGPNQPQHF. The CDR3 region has the DNA TGTGCCAGCAGCTCCCCACAGGGCCCCAATCAGCCCCAGCATTTT.

This clone was found once. The chain employs TRBV27 and TRBJ2-1, with D hard to call. This CDR3 has 13 residues. Germline assignment: CDR1 MNHEY and CDR2 SMNVEV (reference sequence). The V gene lost 3 bases and the J gene lost 10 bases, with 13 bases spanning the gap. CDR3 sequence (DNA): TGTGCCAGCAGTTTGTTCCGAGATACCGAGCAGTTCTTC. This gives the protein CASSLFRDTEQFF.

J is TRBJ2-1 and V is TRBV9, with 9 bases matching TRBD1. Germline CDR1 is SGDLS and CDR2 is YYNGEE. The CDR3 runs 15 residues. Unmatched junction bases numbered 8, after V lost 4 bases and J lost 6 bases. CDR3 loop: CASSPPGTGFNEQFF. CDR3 in DNA: TGTGCCAGCAGCCCCCCCGGGACAGGGTTCAATGAGCAGTTCTTC.

This chain connects TRBV15 to TRBJ2-2, with a weak D call TRBD2 (6 bases). V shed 1 base and J shed 0 bases, with 9 bases lying between them. CDR3 length: 16 amino acids. Germline CDR1 is LNHNV and CDR2 is YYDKDF (reference sequence). CDR3: CATSRGIAANTGELFF. CDR3 bases: TGTGCCACCAGCAGAGGGATAGCGGCGAACACCGGGGAGCTGTTTTTT. The full variable domain, with the rest looked up from reference TRBV15 and TRBJ2-2, is DAMVIQNPRYQVTQFGKPVTLSCSQTLNHNVMYWYQQKSSQAPKLLFHYYDKDFNNEADTPDNFQSRRPNTSFCFLDIRSPGLGDTAMYLCATSRGIAANTGELFFGEGSRLTVL.

The chain carries TRBV5-4 and TRBJ2-7; possibly TRBD2 for D (6 bases). Germline assignment: CDR1 SGHNT and CDR2 YYREEE (reference sequence). The germline V and J ends were trimmed by 2 bases and 6 bases, with 9 bases remaining between them. The length of the CDR3 is 12 residues. CDR3 DNA: TGTGCCAGCAGCTTTGGAGGGTTCGAGCAGTACTTC. It specifies CASSFGGFEQYF.

The chain uses TRBV3-1 (or the pseudogene TRBV3-2) and TRBJ2-3; 8 nucleotides agree with TRBD2. Germline CDR1 reads LGHDT; CDR2 reads YNNKEL (reference sequence). The CDR3 is 17 residues long. After removal of 5 bases from V and 3 bases from J, the junction contained 13 bases not matched to a gene. The CDR3 DNA is TGTGCCAGCAGCGACTCCCAGCTGAGACTAGCGACAGATACGCAGTATTTT. Its protein product is CASSDSQLRLATDTQYF.

The chain employs TRBV11-2 and TRBJ2-1; 9 nucleotides line up with TRBD2. In germline, CDR1 is SGHAT, CDR2 FQNNGV. Unmatched junction bases numbered 22, after V lost 5 bases and J lost 8 bases. CDR3 length equals 19 residues. In DNA, the CDR3 is TGTGCCAGCAGCCTACCAATTGGGGGGGTAGCGGGAGTCACGGATGAGCAGTTCTTC. The encoded protein is CASSLPIGGVAGVTDEQFF.

CDR3 amino acids: CAWNQGVLAGSEQYF. The CDR3 nucleotides are TGTGCCTGGAACCAAGGGGTGCTAGCGGGAAGCGAGCAGTACTTC. The chain carries TRBV30 and TRBJ2-7; 9 positions match TRBD2. CDR1 GTSNPN and CDR2 SVGIG come from the germline V gene (reference sequence). J lost 6 bases, V lost 4 bases, and 13 bases had no gene match. This CDR3 spans 15 amino acids.

This clone was detected once. This rearrangement joins TRBV19 to TRBJ1-1; tentatively, D is TRBD1 (5 bases). The CDR3 runs to 17 residues. Looked up from germline, CDR1 is LNHDA and CDR2 is SQIVND (reference sequence). The V end was cut by 0 bases, the J end by 0 bases, with 14 bases between. CDR3 in amino acids: CASSIDLYGGVNTEAFF. The CDR3 DNA follows: TGTGCCAGTAGTATAGATCTATACGGGGGGGTGAACACTGAAGCTTTCTTT.

The V gene is TRBV9, the J gene TRBJ1-4; D ambiguous. V was cut by 1 base and J by 8 bases, with 15 bases left in between. The germline gives CDR1 SGDLS, CDR2 YYNGEE. There are 15 residues in the CDR3. In DNA form, the CDR3 reads TGTGCCAGCAGCGTATCCGCCGGGTCGTGGGAAAAACTGTTTTTT. Its translation: CASSVSAGSWEKLFF.

The CDR3 reads CASSGDSFSYEQYF. The CDR3 DNA follows: TGTGCCAGCAGCGGGGACTCCTTCTCCTACGAGCAGTACTTC. The genes are TRBV7-9 and TRBJ2-7, with a possible D match to TRBD2 (6 bases). The germline V gene has CDR1 SEHNR and CDR2 FQNEAQ (reference sequence). CDR3 length equals 14 residues. V was trimmed by 5 bases and J by 0 bases, leaving 11 bases between them.

The rearrangement uses TRBV29-1 and TRBJ2-4; 9 bases align to TRBD1. With 5 bases clipped from V and 2 bases from J, the junction kept 13 bases outside the gene matches. In germline, CDR1 is SQVTM, CDR2 ANQGSEA. This CDR3 has 17 amino acids. The CDR3 coding sequence is TGCAGCGTTCAGGACAGGGGTGGGGGACGAACCAAAAACATTCAGTACTTC. It codes for CSVQDRGGGRTKNIQYF.

This rearrangement joins TRBV11-2 to TRBJ2-7, with 10 bases identical to TRBD2. CDR3 size: 16 residues. Germline V gene sequence: CDR1 SGHAT, CDR2 FQNNGV. Trimming took 3 bases from V and 2 from J; bases not matched to a gene: 7. This CDR3 is CASSLSSSGSAYEQYF. CDR3 DNA sequence: TGTGCCAGCAGCTTGTCCTCTAGCGGGAGTGCCTACGAGCAGTACTTC.

The chain carries TRBV5-6 and TRBJ2-7; D call uncertain. V was trimmed by 2 bases and J by 8 bases, leaving 14 bases between them. The CDR3 runs to 13 residues. Germline-derived CDR1 and CDR2 are SGHDT and YYEEEE. The DNA for the CDR3 is TGTGCCAGCAGCTTCCAGAGCGTTCCGAAGCAGTACTTC. It encodes CASSFQSVPKQYF.

The J gene is TRBJ1-1, the V gene TRBV7-3; the D is unclear. This CDR3 has 15 residues. Germline CDR1 SGHTA, CDR2 FQGTGA. Trimming left V 1 base short and J 0 bases short, with 9 bases between. The CDR3 loop is CASSLKVVMNTEAFF. CDR3 coding DNA: TGTGCCAGCAGCTTAAAAGTAGTAATGAACACTGAAGCTTTCTTT.

The chain employs TRBV7-9 and TRBJ2-7; 7 positions match TRBD2. V shed 6 bases, J shed 2 bases, and the junction held 7 bases outside the gene matches. The CDR3 is made up of 14 amino acids. The germline gives CDR1 SEHNR, CDR2 FQNEAQ (reference sequence). The CDR3 protein is CASSAAGVPYEQYF. As DNA, the CDR3 is TGTGCCAGCAGTGCTGCGGGGGTCCCCTACGAGCAGTACTTC.

The V call is TRBV2, the J call TRBJ2-7; no definite D call. The V gene's germline CDR1 is SNHLY and CDR2 FYNNEI. V dropped 3 bases and J dropped 2 bases, with 11 bases sitting between them. This CDR3 region has 14 residues. This chain's CDR3 is CASSEGRTPYEQYF. DNA for the CDR3: TGTGCCAGCAGTGAGGGCCGTACCCCCTACGAGCAGTACTTC.

The chain combines TRBV3-1 (or the pseudogene TRBV3-2) with TRBJ2-5, with 9 bases fitting TRBD1. CDR3 size: 15 residues. Looked up from germline, CDR1 is LGHDT and CDR2 is YNNKEL (reference sequence). The trim removed 4 bases at V and 4 bases at J, leaving 7 bases unmatched. Here the CDR3 DNA reads TGTGCCAGCAGCCTTGGGACAGGGATGAGAGAGACCCAGTACTTC. Translating it yields CASSLGTGMRETQYF.

This clone was seen a few times. V gene TRBV11-3 combines with J gene TRBJ2-3; 9 bases are a match to TRBD1. The CDR3 consists of 14 residues. The trim removed 6 bases at V and 3 bases at J, leaving 4 bases unmatched. CDR1 is SGHNT, CDR2 YENEEA, per germline. CDR3 bases: TGTGCCAGCAGGCCCGGGACAGGGACAGATACGCAGTATTTT. It yields the protein CASRPGTGTDTQYF. Drawing the rest from reference TRBV11-3 and TRBJ2-3, the complete variable domain is EAGVVQSPRYKIIEKKQPVAFWCNPISGHNTLYWYLQNLGQGPELLIRYENEEAVDDSQLPKDRFSAERLKGVDSTLKIQPAELGDSAVYLCASRPGTGTDTQYFGPGTRLTVL.

The gene calls are TRBV5-5 and TRBJ1-1; 7 bases align to TRBD1. Trimming took 4 bases from V and 0 from J; bases not matched to a gene: 15. Germline CDR1 reads SGHKS; CDR2 reads YYEKEE (reference sequence). The CDR3 totals 18 residues. The CDR3 spells CASSPPNEKTGMNTEAFF. As DNA, the CDR3 is TGTGCCAGCAGCCCACCTAACGAAAAGACAGGGATGAACACTGAAGCTTTCTTT.